Described below is a single T cell receptor (beta chain) sequence and its context. Antigen unknown. The data were obtained in a study of OX40 agonist ivuxolimab in advanced cancers. Across the study: Patients with hepatocellular carcinoma, melanoma, renal cell or head and neck cancer made up the dose-escalation patients. Cohort: approximately 83% men, mean age approximately 64, aged about 23 to 79. Findings and limits, study-wide: CD4+ and CD8+ T cells in blood underwent clonal expansion by week 6 at 0.1 to 3.0 mg/kg. In CD8+ T cells, expanded clones were on average more numerous than in CD4+.

The CDR3 spans 14 residues. CDR1 is SGHNT, CDR2 YYREEE, per germline (reference sequence). V was shortened by 2 bases and J by 8 bases, with 13 bases between the two germline ends. Repertoires were generated with immunoSEQ multiplex PCR, while TCRdb's copy carries only in-frame clones and drops some. The sample has about 51,000 clones; almost 90% are singletons. This TCR was recovered from an adult with an advanced solid tumor such as melanoma, head and neck, liver or kidney cancer. The chain combines TRBV5-4 with TRBJ1-4, with D perhaps matching TRBD1 (5 bases). The specimen was CD4+ or CD8+ T cells sorted from blood, collected in a trial of the OX40 agonist ivuxolimab. The CDR3 nucleotides are TGTGCCAGCAGCTTTGGCAGGGCTGGGGAAAAACTGTTTTTT. As protein: CASSFGRAGEKLFF.